This T cell receptor (beta chain) was captured by sequencing in a study of blood T cell repertoires in COVID-19. For the study at large: Samples came from the United States, Italy and Spain, spanning acute and convalescent COVID-19. Sources were T cells, B-cell-depleted T cells, or PBMCs; the material itself was cDNA or gDNA.

Sequencing used immunoSEQ multiplex PCR; TCRdb keeps in-frame clones, though not all of them. The top ten hold roughly 1.2% of the sample, which has about 300,000 clones, over 70% seen once. What was sequenced was peripheral blood. This clonotype originated in a woman between 45 and 60 years old with acute or convalescent COVID-19.

The CDR3 is CASSSETGGGGYGYTF. Written as DNA, the CDR3 is TGTGCCAGCAGTTCGGAGACAGGGGGCGGCGGCTATGGCTACACCTTC. The chain combines TRBV5-4 with TRBJ1-2, with 10 positions matching TRBD1. The CDR3 has 16 residues. In germline, CDR1 is SGHNT, CDR2 YYREEE (reference sequence). Germline trimming cut 5 bases from V and 4 bases from J; bases unmatched to any gene: 11.